This T cell receptor beta chain was profiled in a study of technical replicates of blood from several donors. Method: immunoSEQ multiplex PCR; TCRdb's copy keeps in-frame clones and lacks some. In the table there are about 83,000 clones, 90% to 95% of which are singletons. Sequenced input: T cells isolated from PBMCs. This TCR was sampled from a human donor in good health.

CDR3 loop: CAWSNPGTDTQYF. The CDR3, as DNA: TGTGCCTGGAGTAACCCAGGCACAGATACGCAGTATTTT. The J gene is TRBJ2-3, the V gene TRBV30, with D unresolved. In germline, CDR1 is GTSNPN, CDR2 SVGIG (reference sequence). Deletions cut 2 bases from V and 1 base from J, with 7 bases between. The CDR3 runs 13 residues.